The rows below give T cell receptor beta chains drawn from one sample of a study of OX40 agonist ivuxolimab in advanced cancers. TCRdb's table, derived via immunoSEQ multiplex PCR, lists solely in-frame clones and lacks some. The sample has about 75,000 clones, 90% seen once. This material consisted of CD4+ or CD8+ T cells sorted from blood, taken in a trial of the OX40 agonist ivuxolimab. The source of these receptors is an adult with an advanced solid tumor such as melanoma, head and neck, liver or kidney cancer. CDR3s include the opening cysteine and the closing phenylalanine or tryptophan. The order of the fields is clone size, D gene, V gene, J gene, CDR3 DNA, CDR3 protein. D genes are given only for firm matches. The size entry is marked missing in some rows and otherwise reads once, few, many or a size class.

size: .
D: TRBD1
V: TRBV7-9
J: TRBJ1-4
DNA: TGTGCCAGCAGCTTAGGGACAGGGAATGAAAAACTGTTTTTT
CDR3: CASSLGTGNEKLFF

size: .
D: .
V: TRBV27
J: TRBJ2-6
DNA: TGTGCCAGCAGTTTAGGCTCGGCTGGGGCCAACGTCCTGACTTTC
CDR3: CASSLGSAGANVLTF

size: .
D: TRBD2
V: TRBV27
J: TRBJ2-5
DNA: TGTGCCAGCCGAGGACTAGCGGGACAAGAGACCCAGTACTTC
CDR3: CASRGLAGQETQYF

size: .
D: .
V: TRBV19
J: TRBJ1-1
DNA: TGTGCCAGTAGTATAGACGGGGCAACAATTTCATACAACGCTGAAGCTTTCTTT
CDR3: CASSIDGATISYNAEAFF

size: .
D: .
V: TRBV18
J: TRBJ2-6
DNA: TGTGCCAGCTCACGCGAGACCTCTGGGGCCAACGTCCTGACTTTC
CDR3: CASSRETSGANVLTF

size: .
D: TRBD2
V: TRBV7-9
J: TRBJ2-3
DNA: TGTGCCAGCAGCTTAGGGACTAGCGGAGATACGCAGTATTTT
CDR3: CASSLGTSGDTQYF

size: .
D: .
V: TRBV4-1
J: TRBJ2-7
DNA: TGCGCCAGCAGCCAAGAGGCCGGGGTCTCCGAGCAGTACTTC
CDR3: CASSQEAGVSEQYF

size: .
D: .
V: TRBV27
J: TRBJ2-2
DNA: TGTGCCAGCAGCCCTGCGTTCGGGGAGCTGTTTTTT
CDR3: CASSPAFGELFF

size: .
D: .
V: TRBV7-9
J: TRBJ1-3
DNA: TGTGCCAGCAGCCCAAGTTCGTCACCGTCTGGAAACACCATATATTTT
CDR3: CASSPSSSPSGNTIYF

size: .
D: .
V: TRBV6-6
J: TRBJ2-7
DNA: TGTGCCAGCAGTACAGCACCGGGACTGACGGAGCAGTACTTC
CDR3: CASSTAPGLTEQYF

size: .
D: TRBD1
V: TRBV14
J: TRBJ2-7
DNA: TGTGCCAGCAGCCCCCAGACAGGGGGCTACGAGCAGTACTTC
CDR3: CASSPQTGGYEQYF

size: .
D: TRBD1
V: TRBV2
J: TRBJ1-2
DNA: TGTGCCAGCAGGCGACAGGGAGCTGTCTATGGCTACACCTTC
CDR3: CASRRQGAVYGYTF

size: .
D: .
V: TRBV28
J: TRBJ2-5
DNA: TGTGCCAGCAGCTCTGGCACCTTCCAAGAGACCCAGTACTTC
CDR3: CASSSGTFQETQYF

size: .
D: .
V: TRBV28
J: TRBJ2-7
DNA: TGTGCCAGCACCTCCGGGGAGCTGTCCCTCTACGAGCAGTACTTC
CDR3: CASTSGELSLYEQYF

size: .
D: TRBD2
V: TRBV28
J: TRBJ2-3
DNA: TGTGCCAGCAGCGGAGGTGTAGCGGGGAGTAGCACAGATACGCAGTATTTT
CDR3: CASSGGVAGSSTDTQYF

size: .
D: .
V: TRBV5-6
J: TRBJ1-2
DNA: TGTGCCAGCAGCTTTAACGGAGAGGTTTGGGAAGGCTACACCTTC
CDR3: CASSFNGEVWEGYTF

size: .
D: .
V: TRBV5-6
J: TRBJ1-3
DNA: TGTGCCAGCAGCTTGGAAAGACGCGGAAACACCATATATTTT
CDR3: CASSLERRGNTIYF

size: .
D: .
V: TRBV19
J: TRBJ1-3
DNA: TGTGCCAGTACACTCGGGGGGACTGGAAACACCATATATTTT
CDR3: CASTLGGTGNTIYF

size: .
D: .
V: TRBV28
J: TRBJ2-7
DNA: TGTGCCAGCACCTCAGAGACCTACGAGCAGTACTTC
CDR3: CASTSETYEQYF

size: .
D: .
V: TRBV5-6
J: TRBJ1-2
DNA: TGTGCCAGCAGCCCTGCGCGTAGCTATGGCTACACCTTC
CDR3: CASSPARSYGYTF

size: .
D: TRBD1
V: TRBV27
J: TRBJ1-3
DNA: TGTGCCATTTCTGTCGACAGGGGAAGACTCGCCGTTTCTGGAAACACCATATATTTT
CDR3: CAISVDRGRLAVSGNTIYF

size: .
D: .
V: TRBV5-1
J: TRBJ2-7
DNA: TGCGCCAGCAGCTCAACCCGCTCCTACGAGCAGTACTTC
CDR3: CASSSTRSYEQYF

size: .
D: TRBD1
V: TRBV5-1
J: TRBJ2-3
DNA: TGCGCCAGCAGCAACGGACAGGTCACAGATACGCAGTATTTT
CDR3: CASSNGQVTDTQYF

size: once
D: TRBD1
V: TRBV5-6
J: TRBJ1-2
DNA: TGTGCCAGCAGCTCTGCGTCGGACAGGGTCTTTGTTAACTATGGCTACACCTTC
CDR3: CASSSASDRVFVNYGYTF

size: .
D: .
V: TRBV7-9
J: TRBJ2-1
DNA: TGTGCCAGCAGCTCACCCTACGTTAGCAATGAGCAGTTCTTC
CDR3: CASSSPYVSNEQFF

size: few
D: .
V: TRBV19
J: TRBJ1-2
DNA: TGTGCCAGTAGTATATCCAGGGCCTATGGCTACACCTTC
CDR3: CASSISRAYGYTF

size: once
D: .
V: TRBV2
J: TRBJ2-3
DNA: TGTGCCAGCAGCGACGGATCCACAGATACGCAGTATTTT
CDR3: CASSDGSTDTQYF

size: .
D: .
V: TRBV5-1
J: TRBJ2-2
DNA: TGCGCCAGCAGCTTGGTTAGGGACACCGGGGAGCTGTTTTTT
CDR3: CASSLVRDTGELFF